These 11 T cell receptor beta chains originate from one sample sequenced in a study of radiotherapy plus CTLA-4 blockade in lung cancer. The repertoire was sequenced with immunoSEQ multiplex PCR; TCRdb's copy has only in-frame clones and lacks some. The sample carries some 110,000 clones, roughly 77% recorded once. This sample comprised peripheral blood, obtained from a patient treated with radiotherapy plus ipilimumab. The receptors originated from a human donor with non-small cell lung cancer that progressed on radiotherapy plus ipilimumab. Some clones in this sample may be carry-over from other donors' samples.

This clone was observed a handful of times. The chain links TRBV7-2 to TRBJ2-7, with 7 bases fitting TRBD2. This CDR3 spans 14 amino acids. After removal of 1 base from V and 4 bases from J, the junction contained 4 bases not matched to a gene. In germline, CDR1 is SGHTA, CDR2 FQGNSA. CDR3 residues: CASSLGEGSYEQYF. The CDR3, as DNA: TGTGCCAGCAGCTTAGGGGAGGGATCATACGAGCAGTACTTC.

V usage is TRBV7-3 and J usage is TRBJ2-1; 7 positions match TRBD2. CDR3 length: 16 amino acids. Trimming took 1 base from V and 7 from J; bases not matched to a gene: 10. Germline V lookup: CDR1 SGHTA, CDR2 FQGTGA. CDR3: CASSLIRAGMRNEQFF. The CDR3 DNA is TGTGCCAGCAGCTTAATACGAGCGGGGATGAGAAATGAGCAGTTCTTC.

This rearrangement joins TRBV5-1 to TRBJ2-5; D possibly uses TRBD1 or TRBD2 (6 bases each). The CDR3 sequence is 17 residues long. Trimming shortened V by 6 bases and J by 5 bases, and 26 bases separated the two germline ends. Germline V CDR1 and CDR2: SGHRS, YFSETQ. CDR3 sequence: CASTLSVGGQAWETQYF. In DNA, the CDR3 is TGCGCCAGCACTCTGAGCGTGGGGGGACAAGCTTGGGAGACCCAGTACTTC.

This clone has a handful of counts. The V gene is TRBV6-5, the J gene TRBJ2-2; possible D gene TRBD1, 5 bases. Germline CDR1 reads MNHEY; CDR2 reads SVGAGI. CDR3 size: 14 residues. Trimming took off 2 bases at V and 6 bases at J, with 10 bases between the two ends. The CDR3: CASSYAQVAGELFF. DNA for the CDR3: TGTGCCAGCAGTTACGCACAGGTAGCCGGGGAGCTGTTTTTT.

The chain has TRBV9 and TRBJ2-2, with TRBD1 matching over 9 bases. Germline assignment: CDR1 SGDLS and CDR2 YYNGEE. CDR3 length: 17 amino acids. V lost 4 bases to trimming and J lost 3 bases; unmatched junction nucleotides: 10. CDR3 sequence: CASSLTGGELYTGELFF. For the CDR3, the DNA is TGTGCCAGCAGCCTAACAGGGGGCGAGTTGTACACCGGGGAGCTGTTTTTT.

This clone was seen a handful of times. This chain links TRBV18 with TRBJ1-6; no reliable D call. Germline V gene data show CDR1 as KGHSH and CDR2 as LQKENI. The CDR3 runs 15 residues. Trimming took off 4 bases at V and 6 bases at J, with 13 bases between the two ends. In DNA, the CDR3 is TGTGCCAGCTCACTTTCTGGGCCTATTAATTCACCCCTCCACTTT. Its translation is CASSLSGPINSPLHF.

This clone came up a few times. This chain uses TRBV5-4 with TRBJ2-1; 12 bases line up with TRBD2. The CDR3 has 16 amino acids. From germline, CDR1 is SGHNT and CDR2 YYREEE (reference sequence). The junction had 7 bases not matched to a gene; V was cut back by 4 bases and J by 5 bases. CDR3 sequence reads: CASSASGGGVDNEQFF. The CDR3 coding sequence is TGTGCCAGCAGCGCTAGCGGGGGGGGAGTCGACAATGAGCAGTTCTTC.

The V gene is TRBV7-2, the J gene TRBJ1-2; D is possibly TRBD1 (6 bases). V was cut by 5 bases and J by 1 base, with 14 bases left in between. This CDR3 region has 15 residues. CDR1 is SGHTA, CDR2 FQGNSA, per germline. CDR3 bases: TGTGCCAGCAGCCCCCGGGGAGGGGGTAACTATGGCTACACCTTC. It is translated as CASSPRGGGNYGYTF.

The rearrangement uses TRBV6-6 and TRBJ1-1; D unresolved. Per the germline V gene, CDR1 is MNHNY and CDR2 is SVGAGI (reference sequence). The V end was cut by 8 bases, the J end by 7 bases, with 14 bases between. This CDR3 has 12 amino acids. CDR3 amino acids: CASQSAELEAFF. Written as DNA, the CDR3 is TGTGCCAGCCAAAGCGCGGAACTTGAAGCTTTCTTT.

The J gene is TRBJ1-3, the V gene TRBV12-5; D is undetermined. The CDR3 contains 17 residues. V dropped 0 bases and J dropped 1 base, with 13 bases sitting between them. From germline, CDR1 is LGHNT and CDR2 FRNRAP. Here the CDR3 DNA reads TGTGCTAGTGGTTTGGTCCAACTCAACCCATCTGGAAACACCATATATTTT. Translating gives CASGLVQLNPSGNTIYF.

This chain links TRBV10-3 with TRBJ2-3; D perhaps matches TRBD2 (6 bases). V lost 0 bases, J lost 0 bases, and 13 bases lay in between. There are 17 residues in the CDR3. CDR1 and CDR2 (germline): ENHRY, SYGVKD. As DNA, the CDR3 is TGTGCCATCAGTGAGTCGCGGGGTCCCCCTAGCACAGATACGCAGTATTTT. It is translated as CAISESRGPPSTDTQYF.